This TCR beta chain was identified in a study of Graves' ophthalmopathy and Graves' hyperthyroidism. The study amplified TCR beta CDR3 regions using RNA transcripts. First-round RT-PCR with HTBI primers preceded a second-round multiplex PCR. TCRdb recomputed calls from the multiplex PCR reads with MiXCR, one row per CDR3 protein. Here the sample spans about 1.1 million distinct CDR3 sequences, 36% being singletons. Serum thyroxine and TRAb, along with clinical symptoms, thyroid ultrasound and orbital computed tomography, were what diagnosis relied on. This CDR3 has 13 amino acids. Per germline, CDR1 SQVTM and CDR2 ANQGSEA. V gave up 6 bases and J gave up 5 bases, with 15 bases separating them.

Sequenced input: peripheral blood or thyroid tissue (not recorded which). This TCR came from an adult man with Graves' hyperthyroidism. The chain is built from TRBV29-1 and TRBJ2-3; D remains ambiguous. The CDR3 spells CSVHSGLGDTQYF. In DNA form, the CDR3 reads TGCAGCGTCCACTCGGGCCTTGGAGATACGCAGTATTTT.